Listed below are T cell receptor beta chains from one sample, sequenced in a study of blood T cell repertoires in COVID-19. Sequenced by immunoSEQ multiplex PCR; TCRdb stores in-frame clones only, minus some. The repertoire has about 400,000 clones, roughly 90% of them found once; the top ten carry around 3%. Sequencing was carried out using PBMCs or T cells enriched from blood (not recorded which). The receptors shown here come from a woman aged 25 to 39 who had recovered from COVID-19. Both conserved end residues are part of each CDR3. Each record gives: clone size, V gene, D gene, J gene, CDR3 DNA, CDR3 protein. D genes are given only for firm matches. A clone size is listed for some rows: how often the clone was seen (once, few, many), or a class if it is expanded.

abundance: -
v_gene: TRBV7-6
d_gene: -
j_gene: TRBJ1-5
CDR3nt: TGTGCCAGCAGCCTTGACTGGAATCAGCCCCAGCATTTT
CDR3aa: CASSLDWNQPQHF

abundance: once
v_gene: TRBV10-2
d_gene: -
j_gene: TRBJ2-5
CDR3nt: TGCGCCAGCATTCAGGGTGGAGAATGGACCCAGTACTTC
CDR3aa: CASIQGGEWTQYF

abundance: -
v_gene: TRBV30
d_gene: TRBD2
j_gene: TRBJ2-3
CDR3nt: TGTGCCTGGAGTGTTGGTAGCGGGGGGGACACAGATACGCAGTATTTT
CDR3aa: CAWSVGSGGDTDTQYF

abundance: once
v_gene: TRBV9
d_gene: TRBD2
j_gene: TRBJ2-1
CDR3nt: TGTGCCAGCAGCGTTCTAGCGGGATCGACATATGAGCAGTTCTTC
CDR3aa: CASSVLAGSTYEQFF

abundance: -
v_gene: TRBV10-3
d_gene: TRBD1
j_gene: TRBJ2-1
CDR3nt: TGTGCCGCTCAGGGGGAGTACAATGAGCAGTTCTTC
CDR3aa: CAAQGEYNEQFF

abundance: -
v_gene: TRBV13
d_gene: TRBD2
j_gene: TRBJ2-7
CDR3nt: TGTGCCAGCAGCTTCGGGGGAGGGCGATCCTACGAGCAGTACTTC
CDR3aa: CASSFGGGRSYEQYF

abundance: -
v_gene: TRBV6-5
d_gene: TRBD1
j_gene: TRBJ1-1
CDR3nt: TGTGCCAGCTCAAGTACAGGGGGAAAGAACACTGAAGCTTTCTTT
CDR3aa: CASSSTGGKNTEAFF

abundance: many
v_gene: TRBV2
d_gene: -
j_gene: TRBJ1-3
CDR3nt: TGTGCCAGCAAGGTTCAAAGGGGGGGTGGAAACACCATATATTTT
CDR3aa: CASKVQRGGGNTIYF

abundance: -
v_gene: TRBV5-6
d_gene: -
j_gene: TRBJ2-1
CDR3nt: TGTGCCAGCAGCTTTGGTCCTAGCAGCGAGCAGTTCTTC
CDR3aa: CASSFGPSSEQFF

abundance: -
v_gene: TRBV12-3/TRBV12-4
d_gene: -
j_gene: TRBJ1-6
CDR3nt: TGTGCCAGCAGGCGGGACGTTAATTCACCCCTCCACTTT
CDR3aa: CASRRDVNSPLHF

abundance: -
v_gene: TRBV2
d_gene: TRBD2
j_gene: TRBJ2-3
CDR3nt: TGTGCCAGCGGGGGGGGCACAGATACGCAGTATTTT
CDR3aa: CASGGGTDTQYF

abundance: once
v_gene: TRBV27
d_gene: TRBD2
j_gene: TRBJ2-4
CDR3nt: TGTGCCAGCAGTCGTCGGGCGGGAGGCAAAAACATTCAGTACTTC
CDR3aa: CASSRRAGGKNIQYF

abundance: -
v_gene: TRBV3-1/TRBV3-2
d_gene: TRBD1
j_gene: TRBJ1-5
CDR3nt: TGTGCCAGCAGCCCGGGACAGGGCCAACATCAGCCCCAGCATTTT
CDR3aa: CASSPGQGQHQPQHF

abundance: -
v_gene: TRBV6-5
d_gene: -
j_gene: TRBJ1-5
CDR3nt: TGTGCCAGCAGTTACGAGGGGGTCAATCAGCCCCAGCATTTT
CDR3aa: CASSYEGVNQPQHF

abundance: few
v_gene: TRBV10-3
d_gene: TRBD1
j_gene: TRBJ2-3
CDR3nt: TGTGCCATCAGTTCACCGGGACAGGGAGCAGATACGCAGTATTTT
CDR3aa: CAISSPGQGADTQYF

abundance: few
v_gene: TRBV5-1
d_gene: TRBD1
j_gene: TRBJ1-4
CDR3nt: TGCGCCAGCAGCCCGACAGGGGGAGAAGAAAAACTGTTTTTT
CDR3aa: CASSPTGGEEKLFF

abundance: -
v_gene: TRBV29-1
d_gene: TRBD1
j_gene: TRBJ2-7
CDR3nt: TGCAGCGTGAGGACAGGGCATTCCTACGAGCAGTACTTC
CDR3aa: CSVRTGHSYEQYF

abundance: -
v_gene: TRBV7-3
d_gene: -
j_gene: TRBJ2-1
CDR3nt: TGTGCCAGCAGCTTACCCGGACAAGCCTACAATGAGCAGTTCTTC
CDR3aa: CASSLPGQAYNEQFF

abundance: -
v_gene: TRBV7-8
d_gene: -
j_gene: TRBJ1-4
CDR3nt: TGTGCCAGCAGCTTAGGCGGAGGGAGGGATAATAATGAAAAACTGTTTTTT
CDR3aa: CASSLGGGRDNNEKLFF

abundance: -
v_gene: TRBV9
d_gene: -
j_gene: TRBJ1-1
CDR3nt: TGTGCCAGCAGCGTTCTTGACACTGAAGCTTTCTTT
CDR3aa: CASSVLDTEAFF

abundance: -
v_gene: TRBV2
d_gene: TRBD1
j_gene: TRBJ1-4
CDR3nt: TGTGCCAGCAGTACACAGGGGAGAAATGAAAAACTGTTTTTT
CDR3aa: CASSTQGRNEKLFF

abundance: -
v_gene: TRBV7-2
d_gene: TRBD2
j_gene: TRBJ2-7
CDR3nt: TGTGCCAGCAGCTTAACTAGCGGAAACGAGCAGTACTTC
CDR3aa: CASSLTSGNEQYF

abundance: once
v_gene: TRBV9
d_gene: TRBD2
j_gene: TRBJ2-3
CDR3nt: TGTGCCAGCAGCGTAGGTGCTAGCGGGGGGGCTGGGGATACGCAGTATTTT
CDR3aa: CASSVGASGGAGDTQYF

abundance: -
v_gene: TRBV6-5
d_gene: TRBD1
j_gene: TRBJ2-7
CDR3nt: TGTGCCAGCAGTTACTCGATGGGACAGGTAGCCTACGAGCAGTACTTC
CDR3aa: CASSYSMGQVAYEQYF

abundance: -
v_gene: TRBV5-1
d_gene: -
j_gene: TRBJ2-2
CDR3nt: TGCGCCAGCAGCTTGACAGGACCAGCAGCCACCGGGGAGCTGTTTTTT
CDR3aa: CASSLTGPAATGELFF

abundance: -
v_gene: TRBV6-5
d_gene: -
j_gene: TRBJ1-1
CDR3nt: TGTGCCAGCAGTTTCGACGGGAACCTGAACACTGAAGCTTTCTTT
CDR3aa: CASSFDGNLNTEAFF

abundance: -
v_gene: TRBV25-1
d_gene: TRBD1
j_gene: TRBJ1-2
CDR3nt: TGTGCCAGCAGTACCCCAGGGGGAGGCTACACCTTC
CDR3aa: CASSTPGGGYTF

abundance: few
v_gene: TRBV6-5
d_gene: TRBD1
j_gene: TRBJ1-4
CDR3nt: TGTGCCAGCAGTAGCAGGGGGCGGGATGAAAAACTGTTTTTT
CDR3aa: CASSSRGRDEKLFF

abundance: few
v_gene: TRBV28
d_gene: -
j_gene: TRBJ2-7
CDR3nt: TGTGCCAGCAGTTTGTCCCGCGAGCAGTACTTC
CDR3aa: CASSLSREQYF

abundance: -
v_gene: TRBV19
d_gene: -
j_gene: TRBJ2-2
CDR3nt: TGTGCCAGTAACCAGGGGAGCGGGGAGCTGTTTTTT
CDR3aa: CASNQGSGELFF

abundance: -
v_gene: TRBV7-8
d_gene: -
j_gene: TRBJ2-7
CDR3nt: TGTGCCAGCAGCCCGCGCCGATCCGAGCAGTACTTC
CDR3aa: CASSPRRSEQYF

abundance: -
v_gene: TRBV19
d_gene: TRBD1
j_gene: TRBJ1-6
CDR3nt: TGTGCCAGTACGGTTGGACAGGGGGTCTTAGGGTCACCCCTCCACTTT
CDR3aa: CASTVGQGVLGSPLHF

abundance: -
v_gene: TRBV28
d_gene: -
j_gene: TRBJ1-5
CDR3nt: TGTGCCAGCAGCACAGGCCAAGGTTTCCATCAGCCCCAGCATTTT
CDR3aa: CASSTGQGFHQPQHF

abundance: -
v_gene: TRBV7-9
d_gene: TRBD1
j_gene: TRBJ2-3
CDR3nt: TGTGCCAGCAGCTTATCGAGGGGACAGATAATAAGCACAGATACGCAGTATTTT
CDR3aa: CASSLSRGQIISTDTQYF

abundance: -
v_gene: TRBV7-2
d_gene: TRBD1
j_gene: TRBJ1-3
CDR3nt: TGTGCCAGCAGCTATGGGTCATCGACAGGGGGAAACACCATATATTTT
CDR3aa: CASSYGSSTGGNTIYF

abundance: -
v_gene: TRBV27
d_gene: -
j_gene: TRBJ1-1
CDR3nt: TGTGCCAGCAGTCCTGGTGCGGGAAGGACTGAAGCTTTCTTT
CDR3aa: CASSPGAGRTEAFF

abundance: few
v_gene: TRBV28
d_gene: -
j_gene: TRBJ1-1
CDR3nt: TGTGCCAGCCTGGGAACCGGGGGGACTGAAGCTTTCTTT
CDR3aa: CASLGTGGTEAFF

abundance: -
v_gene: TRBV19
d_gene: -
j_gene: TRBJ1-1
CDR3nt: TGTGCCAGTAACCCAGGCCTCAACACTGAAGCTTTCTTT
CDR3aa: CASNPGLNTEAFF

abundance: once
v_gene: TRBV7-3
d_gene: TRBD2
j_gene: TRBJ2-1
CDR3nt: TGTGCCAGCAGTCTTGGACTAGCGGGGAACAATGAGCAGTTCTTC
CDR3aa: CASSLGLAGNNEQFF

abundance: -
v_gene: TRBV6-1
d_gene: TRBD2
j_gene: TRBJ2-3
CDR3nt: TGTGCCAGCAGTGAAGGACTAGCGGGGGTTAGCACAGATACGCAGTATTTT
CDR3aa: CASSEGLAGVSTDTQYF

abundance: -
v_gene: TRBV10-3
d_gene: -
j_gene: TRBJ1-2
CDR3nt: TGTGCCATCAGTTGGGGGCAAGGGGGTTCGGGCTATGGCTACACCTTC
CDR3aa: CAISWGQGGSGYGYTF

abundance: -
v_gene: TRBV9
d_gene: -
j_gene: TRBJ2-1
CDR3nt: TGTGCCAGCAGACAATCCGGGGGTTACAATGAGCAGTTCTTC
CDR3aa: CASRQSGGYNEQFF

abundance: -
v_gene: TRBV20-1
d_gene: TRBD1
j_gene: TRBJ2-7
CDR3nt: TGCAGTGCTAGTGCTCCGGGACAGGAAAAGTACGAGCAGTACTTC
CDR3aa: CSASAPGQEKYEQYF

abundance: -
v_gene: TRBV18
d_gene: TRBD1
j_gene: TRBJ1-5
CDR3nt: TGTGCCAGCTCACCACCCGGACAGGGTCTCTATCAGCCCCAGCATTTT
CDR3aa: CASSPPGQGLYQPQHF

abundance: -
v_gene: TRBV6-1
d_gene: TRBD1
j_gene: TRBJ1-5
CDR3nt: TGTGCCAGCAGTGCCACAGGGGGTTGGCGCAATCAGCCCCAGCATTTT
CDR3aa: CASSATGGWRNQPQHF

abundance: -
v_gene: TRBV13
d_gene: TRBD1
j_gene: TRBJ1-6
CDR3nt: TGTGCCAGCAGCTTTAACAGGGGAGGTTCACCCCTCCACTTT
CDR3aa: CASSFNRGGSPLHF

abundance: -
v_gene: TRBV28
d_gene: -
j_gene: TRBJ2-7
CDR3nt: TGTGCCAGCAGTTCAGAGACAGAAGACTACGAGCAGTACTTC
CDR3aa: CASSSETEDYEQYF

abundance: few
v_gene: TRBV5-6
d_gene: TRBD1
j_gene: TRBJ1-5
CDR3nt: TGTGCCAGCAGCCTAACCCTGGGACAGGGCGGCCAGCCCCAGCATTTT
CDR3aa: CASSLTLGQGGQPQHF

abundance: -
v_gene: TRBV11-2
d_gene: TRBD1
j_gene: TRBJ1-3
CDR3nt: TGTGCCAGCAGCGTGGACAGGACAAACGGAAACACCATATATTTT
CDR3aa: CASSVDRTNGNTIYF

abundance: once
v_gene: TRBV2
d_gene: TRBD1
j_gene: TRBJ1-1
CDR3nt: TGTGCCAGCAGTGACAACCCCCGGACAGGGAAGTGGAACACTGAAGCTTTCTTT
CDR3aa: CASSDNPRTGKWNTEAFF

abundance: once
v_gene: TRBV11-3
d_gene: TRBD2
j_gene: TRBJ2-1
CDR3nt: TGTGCCAGCAGCTTAGGGGGGGGGACTAGCGAGTACAATGAGCAGTTCTTC
CDR3aa: CASSLGGGTSEYNEQFF

abundance: -
v_gene: TRBV7-9
d_gene: -
j_gene: TRBJ1-2
CDR3nt: TGTGCCAGCAGCTTATTACCAGACTATGGCTACACCTTC
CDR3aa: CASSLLPDYGYTF

abundance: -
v_gene: TRBV5-1
d_gene: TRBD1
j_gene: TRBJ1-1
CDR3nt: TGCGCCAGCAGCTTGGATGGGACAGGGGGGACTGAAGCTTTCTTT
CDR3aa: CASSLDGTGGTEAFF

abundance: -
v_gene: TRBV29-1
d_gene: -
j_gene: TRBJ1-2
CDR3nt: TGCAGCGTCCTCCGGGGAGGCGACTATGGCTACACCTTC
CDR3aa: CSVLRGGDYGYTF

abundance: -
v_gene: TRBV12-3/TRBV12-4
d_gene: -
j_gene: TRBJ1-1
CDR3nt: TGTGCCAGCAGCCCGACAGAGAACACTGAAGCTTTCTTT
CDR3aa: CASSPTENTEAFF

abundance: -
v_gene: TRBV27
d_gene: -
j_gene: TRBJ1-2
CDR3nt: TGTGCCGGAAACCTACAGGGACCTACACGGCCTGGCTACACCTTC
CDR3aa: CAGNLQGPTRPGYTF

abundance: -
v_gene: TRBV28
d_gene: -
j_gene: TRBJ1-2
CDR3nt: TGTGCCAGCAGTTTAGCCTCTAGGGGGTCCCATGGCTACACCTTC
CDR3aa: CASSLASRGSHGYTF

abundance: -
v_gene: TRBV6-6
d_gene: TRBD2
j_gene: TRBJ2-5
CDR3nt: TGTGCCAGCAGTTCCTATAGCGGGCAGGAGACCCAGTACTTC
CDR3aa: CASSSYSGQETQYF

abundance: few
v_gene: TRBV7-9
d_gene: TRBD1
j_gene: TRBJ1-2
CDR3nt: TGTGCCAGCAGCTTAGTGACAGGGACGGGTGGCTACACCTTC
CDR3aa: CASSLVTGTGGYTF

abundance: few
v_gene: TRBV6-5
d_gene: -
j_gene: TRBJ2-1
CDR3nt: TGTGCCAGCAGTTACTCGATAGGAGGGTTCGCGAATGAGCAGTTCTTC
CDR3aa: CASSYSIGGFANEQFF